This T cell receptor (beta chain) was observed in a study of OX40 agonist ivuxolimab in advanced cancers. Sequencing was performed with immunoSEQ multiplex PCR; in TCRdb, only in-frame clones are kept and a portion is missing. The sample shows roughly 70,000 clones, about 84% of them seen only once. The CDR3 spans 12 residues. CDR1 SQVTM and CDR2 ANQGSEA come from the germline V gene. V was pared by 3 bases and J by 9 bases, with 13 bases between. Notes on the study in general: The authors also found low normalized T-cell clonal expansion in some nonresponders.

As concerns this clone: The antigen is unknown.

The sequenced sample was CD4+ or CD8+ T cells sorted from blood, obtained in a trial of the OX40 agonist ivuxolimab. The TCR sequence derives from an adult with an advanced solid tumor such as melanoma, head and neck, liver or kidney cancer. The chain links TRBV29-1 to TRBJ2-3; D tentatively fits TRBD1 or TRBD2 (5 bases each). In nucleotides, the CDR3 is TGCAGCGTTGAGAGGGACGGGTGGACGCAGTATTTT. It codes for CSVERDGWTQYF.